This TCR beta chain was sequenced for a study of human CD8 memory T cell subsets. Study-wide results and limits: In the comparison of repertoires, stem-like memory and precursor exhausted T cells overlapped only minimally.

Exhausted-like traits marked the TPEX cells, which were CCR7+ PD-1+ TIGIT+ early memory CD8+ T cells. Healthy donors provided the buffy coats that yielded the PBMC. Total RNA was taken from 150,000 sorted CD8+ T cells, in duplicate, per subset. As concerns this clonotype: What it binds is unknown.

The authors made TCR beta libraries using UMI-labeled 5' RACE. TCRdb reworked the 5' RACE reads into one entry per CDR3 protein, no DNA. The table counts several thousand distinct CDR3 sequences; about 23% lies in the top ten. This CDR3 has 16 amino acids. CDR1 and CDR2 (germline): MNHEY, SVGEGT. The chain joins TRBV6-2 or TRBV6-3 to TRBJ2-7; TCRdb returns TRBD1, unconfirmable since there is no DNA. The sequence derives from a human donor in good health. Sequencing was carried out using CD8+ T cells from PBMCs. CDR3 sequence reads: CASSYSGGTGDYEQYF.